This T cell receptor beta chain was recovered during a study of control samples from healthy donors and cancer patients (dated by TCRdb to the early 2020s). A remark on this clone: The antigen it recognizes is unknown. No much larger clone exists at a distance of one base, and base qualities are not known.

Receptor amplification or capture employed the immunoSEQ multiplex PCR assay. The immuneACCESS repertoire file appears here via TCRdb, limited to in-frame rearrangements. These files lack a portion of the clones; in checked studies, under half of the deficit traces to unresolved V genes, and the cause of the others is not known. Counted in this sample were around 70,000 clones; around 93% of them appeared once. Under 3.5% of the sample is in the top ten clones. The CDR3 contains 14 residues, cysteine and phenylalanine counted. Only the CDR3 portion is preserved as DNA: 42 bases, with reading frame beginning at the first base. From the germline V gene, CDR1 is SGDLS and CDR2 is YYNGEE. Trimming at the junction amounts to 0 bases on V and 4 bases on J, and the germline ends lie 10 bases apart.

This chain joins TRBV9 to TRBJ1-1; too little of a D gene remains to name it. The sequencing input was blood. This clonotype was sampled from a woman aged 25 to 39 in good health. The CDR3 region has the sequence CASSVDKWGTEAFF. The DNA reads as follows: TGTGCCAGCAGCGTAGACAAATGGGGCACTGAAGCTTTCTTT.